This T cell receptor (beta chain) came from a study of Tregs in tolerant kidney transplant recipients. Data came from immunoSEQ multiplex PCR; TCRdb stores just in-frame clones and leaves some out. The sample contains approximately 19,000 clones, about two thirds of which appear only once. Looked up from germline, CDR1 is KGHSH and CDR2 is LQKENI. The CDR3 has 15 residues. Trimming took 3 bases from V and 1 from J, leaving 10 bases between them. This clone was observed a handful of times. Its antigen is not known. The genes are TRBV18 and TRBJ1-3; D remains ambiguous. The sample was Tregs from blood cultured with allogeneic cells. This TCR was recovered from a human donor in good health. The CDR3: CASSPAQGSGNTIYF. The CDR3 DNA reads TGTGCCAGCTCACCGGCTCAAGGGTCTGGAAACACCATATATTTT.